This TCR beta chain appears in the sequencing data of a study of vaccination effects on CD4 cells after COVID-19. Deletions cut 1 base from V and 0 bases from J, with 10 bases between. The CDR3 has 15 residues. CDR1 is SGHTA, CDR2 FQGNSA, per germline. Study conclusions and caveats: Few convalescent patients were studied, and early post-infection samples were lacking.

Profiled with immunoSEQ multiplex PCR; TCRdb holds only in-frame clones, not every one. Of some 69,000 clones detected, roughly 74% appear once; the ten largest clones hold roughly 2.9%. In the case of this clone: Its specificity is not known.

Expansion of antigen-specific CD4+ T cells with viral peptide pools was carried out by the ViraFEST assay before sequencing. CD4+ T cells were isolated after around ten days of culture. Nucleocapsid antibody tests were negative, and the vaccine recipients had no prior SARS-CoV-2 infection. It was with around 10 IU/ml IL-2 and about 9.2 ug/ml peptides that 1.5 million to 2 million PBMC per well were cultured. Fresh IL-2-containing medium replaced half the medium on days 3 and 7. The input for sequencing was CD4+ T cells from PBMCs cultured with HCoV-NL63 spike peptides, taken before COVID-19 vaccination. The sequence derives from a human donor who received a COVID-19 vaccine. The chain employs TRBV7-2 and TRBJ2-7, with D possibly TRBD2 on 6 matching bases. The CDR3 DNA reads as TGTGCCAGCAGCTTAGGGCGGGGAAGCTCCTACGAGCAGTACGTC. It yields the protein CASSLGRGSSYEQYV.